These T cell receptor beta chains were read from a single sample in a study of OX40 agonist ivuxolimab in advanced cancers. Some clones are missing from TCRdb's copy, which holds only in-frame ones; the method was immunoSEQ multiplex PCR. The table records 50,000 to 60,000 clones, roughly 86% of them present only once. Sequenced material: CD4+ or CD8+ T cells sorted from blood, taken in a trial of the OX40 agonist ivuxolimab. These receptors originate from an adult with an advanced solid tumor such as melanoma, head and neck, liver or kidney cancer. Each CDR3 is given with its conserved first and last residue. The D gene is left open where the match is weak. Clone size is not always given. Where it is, it says once, few, many or a class for expanded clones.

D gene: TRBD1; clone size: .; V gene: TRBV5-4; J gene: TRBJ1-2; CDR3 protein: CASSLRQGDYGYTF; CDR3 DNA: TGTGCCAGCAGCTTAAGACAGGGAGACTATGGCTACACCTTC
D gene: .; clone size: .; V gene: TRBV15; J gene: TRBJ2-5; CDR3 protein: CATSRGRPQETQYF; CDR3 DNA: TGTGCCACCAGCAGAGGGAGACCACAAGAGACCCAGTACTTC
D gene: .; clone size: .; V gene: TRBV27; J gene: TRBJ2-2; CDR3 protein: CASTRMTGTGELFF; CDR3 DNA: TGTGCCAGCACCAGAATGACGGGCACCGGGGAGCTGTTTTTT
D gene: TRBD1; clone size: .; V gene: TRBV27; J gene: TRBJ2-1; CDR3 protein: CASSLVEGANNEQFF; CDR3 DNA: TGTGCCAGCAGTTTAGTCGAGGGGGCCAACAATGAGCAGTTCTTC
D gene: .; clone size: few; V gene: TRBV5-5; J gene: TRBJ1-3; CDR3 protein: CASSLLQGGGNTIYF; CDR3 DNA: TGTGCCAGCAGCTTGTTACAGGGAGGAGGAAACACCATATATTTT
D gene: TRBD2; clone size: .; V gene: TRBV19; J gene: TRBJ2-7; CDR3 protein: CASSPGGEQYF; CDR3 DNA: TGTGCCAGTAGTCCGGGAGGCGAGCAGTACTTC
D gene: TRBD1; clone size: .; V gene: TRBV10-3; J gene: TRBJ2-1; CDR3 protein: CAIGGQPDSYNEQFF; CDR3 DNA: TGTGCCATCGGGGGACAGCCCGATTCCTACAATGAGCAGTTCTTC
D gene: .; clone size: .; V gene: TRBV5-8; J gene: TRBJ2-7; CDR3 protein: CASTPSHLRGYEQYF; CDR3 DNA: TGTGCCAGCACCCCCAGTCATTTAAGGGGCTACGAGCAGTACTTC
D gene: .; clone size: .; V gene: TRBV28; J gene: TRBJ2-3; CDR3 protein: CASSFFIRPPRGTDTQYF; CDR3 DNA: TGTGCCAGCAGTTTTTTCATCCGCCCCCCGCGTGGCACAGATACGCAGTATTTT
D gene: .; clone size: few; V gene: TRBV4-3; J gene: TRBJ2-3; CDR3 protein: CASGPGLTDTQYF; CDR3 DNA: TGCGCCAGTGGACCGGGGCTGACAGATACGCAGTATTTT
D gene: TRBD2; clone size: .; V gene: TRBV7-2; J gene: TRBJ2-1; CDR3 protein: CASSLGSGSYNEQFF; CDR3 DNA: TGTGCCAGCAGCTTAGGTAGCGGGAGCTACAATGAGCAGTTCTTC
D gene: TRBD1; clone size: .; V gene: TRBV5-4; J gene: TRBJ1-4; CDR3 protein: CASSSRTGGEKLFF; CDR3 DNA: TGTGCCAGCAGCTCTAGGACAGGCGGTGAAAAACTGTTTTTT
D gene: .; clone size: few; V gene: TRBV6-5; J gene: TRBJ1-5; CDR3 protein: CASSRDRGNQPQHF; CDR3 DNA: TGTGCCAGTTCCCGAGACAGAGGTAATCAGCCCCAGCATTTT
D gene: TRBD1; clone size: .; V gene: TRBV4-3; J gene: TRBJ1-1; CDR3 protein: CASSQMGTGKEAFF; CDR3 DNA: TGCGCCAGCAGCCAGATGGGGACAGGGAAAGAAGCTTTCTTT
D gene: TRBD1; clone size: .; V gene: TRBV5-4; J gene: TRBJ2-1; CDR3 protein: CASSFYRGQRSYNEQFF; CDR3 DNA: TGTGCCAGCAGCTTTTACAGGGGTCAACGCTCCTACAATGAGCAGTTCTTC
D gene: .; clone size: .; V gene: TRBV27; J gene: TRBJ2-5; CDR3 protein: CASRPQGRRETQYF; CDR3 DNA: TGTGCCAGCAGGCCACAGGGTAGACGAGAGACCCAGTACTTC
D gene: TRBD1; clone size: .; V gene: TRBV18; J gene: TRBJ2-4; CDR3 protein: CASSPRQGRNIQYF; CDR3 DNA: TGTGCCAGCTCACCTCGACAGGGGAGGAACATTCAGTACTTC
D gene: .; clone size: few; V gene: TRBV28; J gene: TRBJ2-1; CDR3 protein: CASSVRDEQFF; CDR3 DNA: TGTGCCAGCAGTGTGCGGGATGAGCAGTTCTTC
D gene: .; clone size: .; V gene: TRBV5-6; J gene: TRBJ2-3; CDR3 protein: CASSLGLATTDTQYF; CDR3 DNA: TGTGCCAGCAGCTTGGGCCTAGCTACGACAGATACGCAGTATTTT
D gene: TRBD1; clone size: .; V gene: TRBV19; J gene: TRBJ1-5; CDR3 protein: CASSIPGGADNQPQHF; CDR3 DNA: TGTGCCAGTAGTATTCCAGGGGGCGCGGACAATCAGCCCCAGCATTTT
D gene: .; clone size: few; V gene: TRBV11-2; J gene: TRBJ2-1; CDR3 protein: CASRPNLDEQFF; CDR3 DNA: TGTGCCAGCCGTCCTAACCTAGATGAGCAGTTCTTC
D gene: .; clone size: few; V gene: TRBV27; J gene: TRBJ1-1; CDR3 protein: CASRLYSTNTEAFF; CDR3 DNA: TGTGCCAGCAGACTTTACAGTACGAACACTGAAGCTTTCTTT
D gene: .; clone size: .; V gene: TRBV2; J gene: TRBJ1-1; CDR3 protein: CASSENWGAGTEAFF; CDR3 DNA: TGTGCCAGCAGTGAAAATTGGGGCGCAGGAACTGAAGCTTTCTTT
D gene: TRBD2; clone size: .; V gene: TRBV5-5; J gene: TRBJ2-7; CDR3 protein: CASSLTSAYEQYF; CDR3 DNA: TGTGCCAGCAGCTTGACTAGCGCCTACGAGCAGTACTTC
D gene: .; clone size: .; V gene: TRBV7-2; J gene: TRBJ2-7; CDR3 protein: CASSLQQGPYEQYF; CDR3 DNA: TGTGCCAGCAGCTTACAACAGGGACCCTACGAGCAGTACTTC
D gene: .; clone size: .; V gene: TRBV6-1; J gene: TRBJ2-3; CDR3 protein: CASSVVEDTQYF; CDR3 DNA: TGTGCCAGCAGTGTTGTGGAAGATACGCAGTATTTT
D gene: .; clone size: once; V gene: TRBV10-3; J gene: TRBJ1-6; CDR3 protein: CAISEYGGADSPLHF; CDR3 DNA: TGTGCCATCAGTGAGTACGGGGGAGCAGATTCACCCCTCCACTTT
D gene: .; clone size: .; V gene: TRBV19; J gene: TRBJ2-7; CDR3 protein: CASSSDISYEQYF; CDR3 DNA: TGTGCCAGTAGTTCCGACATTTCCTACGAGCAGTACTTC
D gene: .; clone size: .; V gene: TRBV5-1; J gene: TRBJ1-2; CDR3 protein: CASRENYGYTF; CDR3 DNA: TGCGCCAGCAGGGAGAACTATGGCTACACCTTC
D gene: TRBD1; clone size: once; V gene: TRBV9; J gene: TRBJ1-5; CDR3 protein: CASSPGQLDNQPQHF; CDR3 DNA: TGTGCCAGCAGCCCGGGACAGTTGGATAATCAGCCCCAGCATTTT
D gene: TRBD2; clone size: .; V gene: TRBV19; J gene: TRBJ2-1; CDR3 protein: CASSPGLAQGEQFF; CDR3 DNA: TGTGCCAGTAGTCCGGGACTAGCCCAAGGTGAGCAGTTCTTC
D gene: .; clone size: .; V gene: TRBV7-9; J gene: TRBJ2-7; CDR3 protein: CASSALQQMSSYEQYF; CDR3 DNA: TGTGCCAGCAGCGCCCTCCAACAGATGAGCTCCTACGAGCAGTACTTC
D gene: .; clone size: .; V gene: TRBV28; J gene: TRBJ1-4; CDR3 protein: CATRQHPNEKLFF; CDR3 DNA: TGTGCCACCAGACAGCACCCTAATGAAAAACTGTTTTTT
D gene: .; clone size: .; V gene: TRBV19; J gene: TRBJ2-2; CDR3 protein: CASSLRQTGELFF; CDR3 DNA: TGTGCCAGTAGTCTAAGACAGACCGGGGAGCTGTTTTTT
D gene: TRBD2; clone size: few; V gene: TRBV11-2; J gene: TRBJ2-1; CDR3 protein: CASSLEFLAGQFF; CDR3 DNA: TGTGCCAGCAGCTTAGAGTTCCTAGCGGGGCAGTTCTTC
D gene: .; clone size: .; V gene: TRBV4-3; J gene: TRBJ2-3; CDR3 protein: CASSQDRSTDTQYF; CDR3 DNA: TGCGCCAGCAGCCAAGATCGGAGCACAGATACGCAGTATTTT
D gene: .; clone size: .; V gene: TRBV15; J gene: TRBJ2-1; CDR3 protein: CATSRDRATYAANEQFF; CDR3 DNA: TGTGCCACCAGCAGAGATCGTGCCACCTACGCAGCTAATGAGCAGTTCTTC
D gene: TRBD1; clone size: .; V gene: TRBV15; J gene: TRBJ2-7; CDR3 protein: CATSTNRGYEQYF; CDR3 DNA: TGTGCCACCAGCACCAACAGGGGCTACGAGCAGTACTTC
D gene: TRBD2; clone size: .; V gene: TRBV29-1; J gene: TRBJ2-7; CDR3 protein: CSVPNRLAGLSYEQYF; CDR3 DNA: TGCAGCGTCCCCAACCGACTAGCAGGCCTTTCCTACGAGCAGTACTTC
D gene: .; clone size: .; V gene: TRBV15; J gene: TRBJ1-2; CDR3 protein: CATSRGDRYYGYTF; CDR3 DNA: TGTGCCACCAGCAGAGGCGACAGATACTATGGCTACACCTTC
D gene: .; clone size: .; V gene: TRBV11-3; J gene: TRBJ2-7; CDR3 protein: CASSLGGDTNYEQYF; CDR3 DNA: TGTGCCAGCAGCTTAGGAGGGGACACGAACTACGAGCAGTACTTC
D gene: .; clone size: .; V gene: TRBV19; J gene: TRBJ2-3; CDR3 protein: CASSLVGPTDTQYF; CDR3 DNA: TGTGCCAGTAGTCTAGTCGGGCCCACAGATACGCAGTATTTT
D gene: TRBD2; clone size: .; V gene: TRBV14; J gene: TRBJ2-5; CDR3 protein: CASARLAGEETQYF; CDR3 DNA: TGTGCCAGCGCTAGACTAGCGGGAGAAGAGACCCAGTACTTC
D gene: TRBD2; clone size: once; V gene: TRBV2; J gene: TRBJ2-1; CDR3 protein: CASKSGISSHEQFF; CDR3 DNA: TGTGCCAGCAAAAGCGGGATCTCGTCGCATGAGCAGTTCTTC
D gene: TRBD1; clone size: .; V gene: TRBV10-1; J gene: TRBJ2-3; CDR3 protein: CASSGDSAGTQYF; CDR3 DNA: TGCGCCAGCAGTGGGGACAGCGCAGGTACGCAGTATTTT
D gene: TRBD2; clone size: .; V gene: TRBV28; J gene: TRBJ2-7; CDR3 protein: CASISSGGSYEQYF; CDR3 DNA: TGTGCCAGCATCTCTAGCGGGGGTTCCTACGAGCAGTACTTC
D gene: .; clone size: .; V gene: TRBV5-1; J gene: TRBJ2-1; CDR3 protein: CASSNGAVISYNEQFF; CDR3 DNA: TGCGCCAGCAGCAACGGGGCCGTGATCTCCTACAATGAGCAGTTCTTC
D gene: .; clone size: .; V gene: TRBV5-4; J gene: TRBJ1-1; CDR3 protein: CASGTGNTEAFF; CDR3 DNA: TGTGCCAGCGGCACAGGGAACACTGAAGCTTTCTTT
D gene: .; clone size: .; V gene: TRBV9; J gene: TRBJ1-3; CDR3 protein: CASSVEGYSGNTIYF; CDR3 DNA: TGTGCCAGCAGCGTAGAGGGGTATTCTGGAAACACCATATATTTT
D gene: TRBD2; clone size: .; V gene: TRBV15; J gene: TRBJ2-5; CDR3 protein: CATSRPYTSGETQYF; CDR3 DNA: TGTGCCACCAGCAGACCCTACACTAGCGGCGAGACCCAGTACTTC
D gene: .; clone size: .; V gene: TRBV30; J gene: TRBJ2-5; CDR3 protein: CAWRAEPVGVTQYF; CDR3 DNA: TGTGCCTGGAGAGCAGAGCCTGTGGGGGTGACCCAGTACTTC
D gene: .; clone size: few; V gene: TRBV5-1; J gene: TRBJ2-3; CDR3 protein: CASSAPDADTQYF; CDR3 DNA: TGCGCCAGCAGCGCTCCAGATGCAGATACGCAGTATTTT
D gene: .; clone size: .; V gene: TRBV7-2; J gene: TRBJ2-7; CDR3 protein: CASSQSSSYEQYF; CDR3 DNA: TGTGCCAGCAGCCAGAGCAGCTCCTACGAGCAGTACTTC
D gene: .; clone size: .; V gene: TRBV29-1; J gene: TRBJ2-2; CDR3 protein: CSVGTALRTGELFF; CDR3 DNA: TGCAGCGTAGGGACGGCTTTGAGAACCGGGGAGCTGTTTTTT
D gene: TRBD2; clone size: once; V gene: TRBV4-3; J gene: TRBJ2-3; CDR3 protein: CASSQEVDAPRRGLADTQYF; CDR3 DNA: TGCGCCAGCAGCCAAGAAGTTGATGCCCCGAGGCGGGGGTTGGCAGATACGCAGTATTTT